These T cell receptor beta chains were read from a single sample in a study of cytomegalovirus exposure and HLA in healthy donors. The method was immunoSEQ multiplex PCR; TCRdb's version includes in-frame clones alone and lacks a portion of them. This sample has around 68,000 clones; about 75% occur once, and the top ten carry just under 7.5%. Sequencing input: PBMCs. These receptors all come from a woman aged 30 to 39 in good health and CMV-seropositive. Each CDR3 is given with its conserved first and last residue. A D gene is named only where the DNA matches it firmly. Not every row has a clone size; where given, it reads once, few, many or a size class.

size	length	J	V	D	CDR3	DNA
few	14	TRBJ2-2	TRBV2	TRBD2	CASRLAGYTGELFF	TGTGCCAGCCGACTAGCGGGTTACACCGGGGAGCTGTTTTTT
-	15	TRBJ2-7	TRBV2	TRBD2	CASKELAGGPYEQYF	TGTGCCAGCAAAGAATTAGCGGGAGGCCCCTACGAGCAGTACTTC
-	11	TRBJ2-1	TRBV5-1	TRBD2	CASSRGGWQFF	TGCGCCAGCAGCCGCGGGGGTTGGCAGTTCTTC
-	14	TRBJ1-3	TRBV7-8	-	CASSLGQAGNTIYF	TGTGCCAGCAGCTTAGGACAGGCTGGAAACACCATATATTTT
-	16	TRBJ1-5	TRBV28	-	CASSPLFIQGNQPQHF	TGTGCCAGCAGCCCACTCTTTATACAGGGTAATCAGCCCCAGCATTTT
-	14	TRBJ2-1	TRBV25-1	-	CASSGLSSYNEQFF	TGTGCCAGCAGTGGTCTGAGCTCCTACAATGAGCAGTTCTTC
-	15	TRBJ2-1	TRBV7-2	TRBD2	CASSLTSGSHNEQFF	TGTGCCAGCAGCTTGACTAGCGGGAGCCACAATGAGCAGTTCTTC
-	14	TRBJ2-7	TRBV28	-	CASSLPDQTGEQYF	TGTGCCAGCAGTTTACCAGATCAGACGGGTGAGCAGTACTTC
-	14	TRBJ1-1	TRBV6-5	-	CASRVRAANTEAFF	TGTGCCAGCCGTGTGAGGGCAGCGAACACTGAAGCTTTCTTT
-	14	TRBJ1-5	TRBV27	-	CASSLRGGDQPQHF	TGTGCCAGCAGCCTCCGGGGGGGGGATCAGCCCCAGCATTTT
-	19	TRBJ2-4	TRBV4-3	TRBD1	CASSQDATGQGARVNIQYF	TGCGCCAGCAGCCAAGATGCGACGGGACAGGGGGCGCGAGTAAACATTCAGTACTTC
-	16	TRBJ1-2	TRBV5-4	TRBD1	CASSLPGTGSYYGYTF	TGTGCCAGCAGCCTACCCGGGACAGGCTCCTACTATGGCTACACCTTC
-	15	TRBJ2-1	TRBV13	TRBD1	CASSLRQGMGNEQFF	TGTGCCAGCAGCTTACGACAGGGCATGGGCAATGAGCAGTTCTTC
-	15	TRBJ2-3	TRBV7-2	-	CASSQQGFQTDTQYF	TGTGCCAGCAGCCAACAGGGTTTTCAAACAGATACGCAGTATTTT
-	15	TRBJ2-3	TRBV13	TRBD2	CASSPRLAGTHTQYF	TGTGCCAGCAGCCCCCGACTAGCGGGGACTCATACGCAGTATTTT
-	20	TRBJ2-2	TRBV15	TRBD2	CATSREGMMTGGPNTGELFF	TGTGCCACCAGCAGAGAGGGGATGATGACGGGAGGACCGAACACCGGGGAGCTGTTTTTT
-	13	TRBJ2-7	TRBV19	TRBD2	CASSRTSSYEQYF	TGTGCCAGTAGTAGGACTAGCTCCTACGAGCAGTACTTC
-	14	TRBJ1-1	TRBV28	TRBD1	CASSPRTGNLEAFF	TGTGCCAGCAGTCCTCGGACAGGGAACCTCGAAGCTTTCTTT
once	13	TRBJ2-5	TRBV19	-	CASSIGPGRTQYF	TGTGCCAGTAGTATTGGGCCAGGGCGGACCCAGTACTTC
few	14	TRBJ1-1	TRBV6-6	-	CASSYSPGNTEAFF	TGTGCCAGCAGTTACTCCCCCGGTAACACTGAAGCTTTCTTT
-	15	TRBJ2-3	TRBV28	TRBD2	CASSSGAMSTDTQYF	TGTGCCAGCTCAAGCGGGGCTATGAGCACAGATACGCAGTATTTT
-	16	TRBJ1-1	TRBV6-5	-	CASSYGSGGANTEAFF	TGTGCCAGCAGTTACGGGTCGGGGGGTGCAAACACTGAAGCTTTCTTT
-	15	TRBJ2-2	TRBV4-2	TRBD2	CASSPSGGNTGELFF	TGTGCCAGCAGCCCCTCGGGAGGAAACACCGGGGAGCTGTTTTTT
few	14	TRBJ2-1	TRBV13	-	CASRDRGRGNEQFF	TGTGCCAGCAGGGACCGAGGGCGGGGCAATGAGCAGTTCTTC
-	14	TRBJ1-3	TRBV11-2	-	CASSSGERRNTIYF	TGTGCCAGCAGTTCCGGGGAAAGAAGAAACACCATATATTTT
-	14	TRBJ2-5	TRBV28	-	CASSGGPIQETQYF	TGTGCCAGCTCCGGGGGGCCGATCCAAGAGACCCAGTACTTC
few	15	TRBJ1-1	TRBV6-6	-	CASSIKQVKNTEAFF	TGTGCCAGCAGCATTAAACAGGTGAAGAACACTGAAGCTTTCTTT
-	14	TRBJ2-7	TRBV7-9	-	CASSLESGSYEQYF	TGTGCCAGCAGCTTGGAAAGCGGATCCTACGAGCAGTACTTC
-	15	TRBJ2-3	TRBV5-4	TRBD2	CASSLGTSGPDTQYF	TGTGCCAGCAGCTTGGGGACTAGCGGCCCAGATACGCAGTATTTT
-	14	TRBJ2-7	TRBV5-1	-	CASSGGRGAYEQYF	TGCGCCAGCAGCGGGGGCCGAGGGGCCTACGAGCAGTACTTC
-	12	TRBJ1-1	TRBV25-1	TRBD1	CASTRGVTGVFF	TGTGCCAGCACCCGAGGTGTCACAGGGGTTTTCTTT
-	12	TRBJ2-7	TRBV29-1	TRBD1	CSVGTGVYEQYF	TGCAGCGTTGGGACAGGGGTGTACGAGCAGTACTTC
few	14	TRBJ1-4	TRBV5-1	-	CASSLLGKGEKLFF	TGCGCCAGCAGCTTGTTGGGGAAGGGGGAAAAACTGTTTTTT
-	15	TRBJ1-1	TRBV27	-	CASSTIYRANTEAFF	TGTGCCAGCAGTACGATTTACAGGGCGAACACTGAAGCTTTCTTT
many	18	TRBJ2-7	TRBV7-2	TRBD1	CASSLRMRVGQGDYEQYF	TGTGCCAGCAGCTTAAGGATGCGTGTGGGACAGGGGGACTACGAGCAGTACTTC
-	14	TRBJ1-1	TRBV5-1	-	CASTSPGTNTEAFF	TGCGCCAGCACCAGTCCAGGCACGAACACTGAAGCTTTCTTT
-	15	TRBJ2-7	TRBV7-9	-	CASSLGGTGGYEQYF	TGTGCCAGCAGCTTAGGAGGGACTGGGGGTTACGAGCAGTACTTC
many	15	TRBJ1-2	TRBV27	TRBD1	CASSRETGTVDGYTF	TGTGCCAGCAGTCGGGAGACAGGGACGGTGGATGGCTACACCTTC
-	18	TRBJ2-3	TRBV2	TRBD1	CASSVGRGSVGSTDTQYF	TGTGCCAGCAGTGTCGGCAGGGGGTCTGTCGGATCCACAGATACGCAGTATTTT
-	16	TRBJ1-5	TRBV11-2	-	CASSLTTSNSNQPQHF	TGTGCCAGCAGCTTAACGACAAGTAATAGCAATCAGCCCCAGCATTTT
-	17	TRBJ2-7	TRBV5-1	TRBD2	CASSLNPLAGAAYEQYF	TGCGCCAGCAGCTTGAACCCTCTAGCGGGAGCTGCCTACGAGCAGTACTTC
-	12	TRBJ1-1	TRBV30	-	CAWSLAGREAFF	TGTGCCTGGAGTTTAGCTGGCCGTGAAGCTTTCTTT
once	15	TRBJ2-4	TRBV4-1	TRBD2	CASSQLGRPKNIQYF	TGCGCCAGCAGCCAGCTCGGGAGGCCCAAAAACATTCAGTACTTC
few	16	TRBJ1-3	TRBV4-2	TRBD1	CASSQDPGDRRNTIYF	TGTGCCAGCAGCCAAGATCCCGGGGACAGGCGGAACACCATATATTTT
-	15	TRBJ1-2	TRBV4-3	TRBD1	CASSQDLQGGYGYTF	TGCGCCAGCAGCCAAGATCTGCAGGGGGGTTATGGCTACACCTTC
-	15	TRBJ2-1	TRBV5-1	-	CASSLPSRLVAEQFF	TGCGCCAGCAGCTTGCCCTCGCGACTAGTGGCTGAGCAGTTCTTC
-	14	TRBJ2-3	TRBV6-4	-	CASSDSQGSDTQYF	TGTGCCAGCAGTGACTCCCAGGGCTCAGATACGCAGTATTTT
-	16	TRBJ2-7	TRBV11-2	TRBD2	CASSRGRGTSSYEQYF	TGTGCCAGCAGCAGAGGGAGGGGTACGAGCTCCTACGAGCAGTACTTC
few	16	TRBJ2-1	TRBV6-4	TRBD2	CASSGYLGTTYNEQFF	TGTGCCAGCAGTGGTTACCTTGGGACTACCTACAATGAGCAGTTCTTC
-	13	TRBJ2-7	TRBV30	-	CALIAGAQYEQYF	TGTGCCCTGATCGCAGGGGCTCAGTACGAGCAGTACTTC
few	14	TRBJ1-4	TRBV5-1	-	CASSARTEGEKLFF	TGCGCCAGCAGCGCTCGAACAGAGGGTGAAAAACTGTTTTTT
-	16	TRBJ2-1	TRBV7-2	TRBD2	CASSLISASGRNEQFF	TGTGCCAGCAGCTTAATATCGGCTAGCGGGAGAAATGAGCAGTTCTTC
-	21	TRBJ1-1	TRBV28	TRBD1	CASTLILGTFRGPWENTEAFF	TGTGCCAGCACCCTAATCTTAGGGACCTTCAGGGGGCCGTGGGAGAACACTGAAGCTTTCTTT
-	15	TRBJ1-5	TRBV27	TRBD1	CASRSGTVSNQPQHF	TGTGCCAGCAGATCAGGGACAGTTAGCAATCAGCCCCAGCATTTT
-	12	TRBJ2-7	TRBV28	-	CASSLPGGEQYF	TGTGCCAGCAGTTTGCCCGGGGGCGAGCAGTACTTC